Listed below are T cell receptor beta chains from one sample, sequenced in a study of T cells in localized non-small cell lung cancer. Sequencing was performed with immunoSEQ multiplex PCR; in TCRdb, only in-frame clones are kept and a portion is missing. Here the sample spans about 70,000 clones, less than 90% being singletons. The starting material was peripheral blood, obtained before any cancer treatment. These receptors were collected from a male donor aged 60 or over with stage III squamous cell lung carcinoma. CDR3s include the opening cysteine and the closing phenylalanine or tryptophan. The order of the fields is CDR3 protein, CDR3 DNA, clone size, J gene, D gene, V gene. A D gene is named only where the DNA matches it firmly. Clone size, where shown, is once, few, many, or a class for clones that have expanded.

CDR3: CASSFQTSRTDTQYF; DNA: TGTGCCAGCAGCTTTCAGACTAGCCGCACAGATACGCAGTATTTT; size: once; J: TRBJ2-3; D: TRBD2; V: TRBV9
CDR3: CASSMSSGGFHEQFF; DNA: TGTGCCAGTAGTATGAGTAGCGGGGGTTTCCATGAGCAGTTCTTC; size: .; J: TRBJ2-1; D: TRBD2; V: TRBV19
CDR3: CASSSTGAWAETQYF; DNA: TGTGCCAGCAGCTCTACCGGGGCCTGGGCGGAGACCCAGTACTTC; size: .; J: TRBJ2-5; D: .; V: TRBV7-3
CDR3: CASSRQGVGADNSPLHF; DNA: TGTGCCAGCAGCCGTCAGGGGGTAGGGGCTGATAATTCACCCCTCCACTTT; size: .; J: TRBJ1-6; D: TRBD1; V: TRBV9
CDR3: CASSIRRGGSYEQYF; DNA: TGTGCCAGTAGTATAAGGAGGGGCGGGTCCTACGAGCAGTACTTC; size: once; J: TRBJ2-7; D: .; V: TRBV19
CDR3: CASSEGSSPNQPQHF; DNA: TGTGCCAGTAGTGAAGGCTCCTCCCCGAATCAGCCCCAGCATTTT; size: .; J: TRBJ1-5; D: .; V: TRBV19
CDR3: CASNLWGSNTGELFF; DNA: TGTGCCAGCAATCTTTGGGGTTCCAACACCGGGGAGCTGTTTTTT; size: .; J: TRBJ2-2; D: .; V: TRBV6-6
CDR3: CASSWGTELNEKLFF; DNA: TGTGCCAGCAGCTGGGGGACAGAGCTTAATGAAAAACTGTTTTTT; size: .; J: TRBJ1-4; D: TRBD1; V: TRBV5-5
CDR3: CASSSRQRYGYTF; DNA: TGTGCCAGCAGCTCGCGACAGCGCTATGGCTACACCTTC; size: .; J: TRBJ1-2; D: .; V: TRBV7-9
CDR3: CAISDGGPTQYF; DNA: TGTGCCATCAGTGATGGGGGGCCTACGCAGTATTTT; size: once; J: TRBJ2-3; D: .; V: TRBV10-3
CDR3: CSASATDRTGELFF; DNA: TGCAGCGCCTCGGCGACAGATCGCACCGGGGAGCTGTTTTTT; size: .; J: TRBJ2-2; D: .; V: TRBV29-1
CDR3: CASSFSRGQPQYF; DNA: TGTGCCAGCAGCTTCTCCAGGGGTCAGCCCCAGTATTTT; size: .; J: TRBJ2-3; D: .; V: TRBV5-8
CDR3: CSVVTAGTGYNEQFF; DNA: TGCAGCGTTGTGACCGCCGGGACCGGCTACAATGAGCAGTTCTTC; size: .; J: TRBJ2-1; D: .; V: TRBV29-1
CDR3: CASSRDRNQPQHF; DNA: TGTGCCAGCTCAAGGGACCGCAATCAGCCCCAGCATTTT; size: once; J: TRBJ1-5; D: .; V: TRBV18
CDR3: CASSSPGLRNTEAFF; DNA: TGTGCCAGCAGCTCCCCCGGGCTGAGGAACACTGAAGCTTTCTTT; size: .; J: TRBJ1-1; D: .; V: TRBV7-9
CDR3: CASSHWKSGGYNEQFF; DNA: TGCGCCAGCAGCCATTGGAAAAGCGGGGGCTACAATGAGCAGTTCTTC; size: .; J: TRBJ2-1; D: TRBD2; V: TRBV5-1
CDR3: CASSFTDSYEQYF; DNA: TGTGCCAGCAGCTTTACAGACTCCTACGAGCAGTACTTC; size: .; J: TRBJ2-7; D: .; V: TRBV5-4
CDR3: CASSTQALGYTF; DNA: TGCGCCAGCAGTACACAGGCCTTGGGCTACACCTTC; size: .; J: TRBJ1-2; D: .; V: TRBV10-2
CDR3: CASRGQMETEAFF; DNA: TGTGCCAGCAGGGGGCAGATGGAGACTGAAGCTTTCTTT; size: .; J: TRBJ1-1; D: TRBD1; V: TRBV19
CDR3: CASSLLRGVGTQYF; DNA: TGTGCCAGCAGTTTATTAAGGGGTGTTGGGACCCAGTACTTC; size: .; J: TRBJ2-5; D: .; V: TRBV27
CDR3: CASSFGARDYGYTF; DNA: TGTGCCAGCAGTTTTGGGGCCAGGGACTATGGCTACACCTTC; size: few; J: TRBJ1-2; D: .; V: TRBV5-5
CDR3: CASSSGASNEKLFF; DNA: TGTGCCAGCTCCTCAGGGGCGTCTAATGAAAAACTGTTTTTT; size: .; J: TRBJ1-4; D: .; V: TRBV18
CDR3: CASIVGPGYEQYF; DNA: TGTGCCAGCATAGTTGGCCCGGGCTACGAGCAGTACTTC; size: .; J: TRBJ2-7; D: .; V: TRBV2
CDR3: CAWSVAGGGQPQHF; DNA: TGTGCCTGGAGTGTAGCCGGGGGCGGGCAGCCCCAGCATTTT; size: .; J: TRBJ1-5; D: .; V: TRBV30
CDR3: CASRRTRDSEQYF; DNA: TGTGCCAGCAGACGCACCCGGGACAGCGAGCAGTACTTC; size: once; J: TRBJ2-7; D: TRBD1; V: TRBV2
CDR3: CASSIKVGGTQYF; DNA: TGTGCCAGTAGTATAAAGGTTGGGGGGACGCAGTATTTT; size: .; J: TRBJ2-3; D: .; V: TRBV19
CDR3: CASSRTSGGINTGELFF; DNA: TGTGCCAGTAGTCGTACTAGCGGGGGGATTAACACCGGGGAGCTGTTTTTT; size: .; J: TRBJ2-2; D: TRBD2; V: TRBV19
CDR3: CASANSNQPQHF; DNA: TGTGCCAGCGCTAATAGCAATCAGCCCCAGCATTTT; size: .; J: TRBJ1-5; D: .; V: TRBV7-2
CDR3: CASSQVAPSYNEQFF; DNA: TGCGCCAGCAGCCAAGTGGCCCCGTCCTACAATGAGCAGTTCTTC; size: .; J: TRBJ2-1; D: .; V: TRBV10-2
CDR3: CASKTGAYNSPLHF; DNA: TGTGCCAGCAAAACAGGGGCGTATAATTCACCCCTCCACTTT; size: .; J: TRBJ1-6; D: TRBD1; V: TRBV7-9
CDR3: CASSYGTANYGYTF; DNA: TGTGCCAGCAGTTACGGGACAGCTAACTATGGCTACACCTTC; size: once; J: TRBJ1-2; D: TRBD1; V: TRBV28
CDR3: CASSPTTGFGTEAFF; DNA: TGTGCCAGCAGTCCAACCACAGGGTTTGGGACTGAAGCTTTCTTT; size: .; J: TRBJ1-1; D: .; V: TRBV28
CDR3: CASSLGGRGEKLFF; DNA: TGTGCCAGCAGTCTTGGGGGGAGGGGTGAAAAACTGTTTTTT; size: .; J: TRBJ1-4; D: .; V: TRBV6-5
CDR3: CATGTAANYGYTF; DNA: TGTGCCACCGGGACGGCTGCTAACTATGGCTACACCTTC; size: .; J: TRBJ1-2; D: .; V: TRBV19
CDR3: CASSVGDRTSNEQFF; DNA: TGTGCCAGCAGCGTAGGGGACAGGACCTCCAATGAGCAGTTCTTC; size: .; J: TRBJ2-1; D: TRBD1; V: TRBV9
CDR3: CASSEFGGAGYYNEQFF; DNA: TGTGCCAGCAGTGAATTCGGGGGGGCCGGGTACTACAATGAGCAGTTCTTC; size: .; J: TRBJ2-1; D: TRBD2; V: TRBV27
CDR3: CASNDGRGLGETQYF; DNA: TGTGCCAGCAACGACGGGCGAGGACTTGGGGAGACCCAGTACTTC; size: once; J: TRBJ2-5; D: .; V: TRBV6-1
CDR3: CASSPIYEQYF; DNA: TGTGCCAGCAGTCCCATCTACGAGCAGTACTTC; size: .; J: TRBJ2-7; D: .; V: TRBV7-9
CDR3: CSVGPVEETQYF; DNA: TGCAGCGTTGGTCCCGTGGAAGAGACCCAGTACTTC; size: .; J: TRBJ2-5; D: .; V: TRBV29-1
CDR3: CASSIGGRSGANVLTF; DNA: TGTGCCAGTAGTATAGGGGGGCGCTCTGGGGCCAACGTCCTGACTTTC; size: .; J: TRBJ2-6; D: .; V: TRBV19
CDR3: CASSWSRGPIGSPLHF; DNA: TGTGCCAGTAGTTGGTCCCGGGGACCCATCGGTTCACCCCTCCACTTT; size: .; J: TRBJ1-6; D: .; V: TRBV19
CDR3: CSVEDRSSSTDTQYF; DNA: TGCAGCGTTGAAGACAGATCCTCTAGCACAGATACGCAGTATTTT; size: .; J: TRBJ2-3; D: .; V: TRBV29-1
CDR3: CASSPRLGLNGYTF; DNA: TGTGCCAGCAGTCCTCGCCTTGGTCTTAATGGCTACACCTTC; size: few; J: TRBJ1-2; D: .; V: TRBV28
CDR3: CATSGTGVHEQFF; DNA: TGTGCCACCAGCGGGACAGGGGTCCATGAGCAGTTCTTC; size: .; J: TRBJ2-1; D: TRBD1; V: TRBV15
CDR3: CASSRDREDGELFF; DNA: TGTGCCAGCAGCAGGGACAGGGAGGACGGGGAGCTGTTTTTT; size: once; J: TRBJ2-2; D: TRBD1; V: TRBV7-9
CDR3: CASSLAVGSQVHGYTF; DNA: TGTGCCAGCAGTTTGGCAGTCGGGAGTCAAGTCCATGGCTACACCTTC; size: .; J: TRBJ1-2; D: .; V: TRBV6-5
CDR3: CASLGAGNTIYF; DNA: TGTGCCAGTCTCGGAGCCGGAAACACCATATATTTT; size: .; J: TRBJ1-3; D: .; V: TRBV2